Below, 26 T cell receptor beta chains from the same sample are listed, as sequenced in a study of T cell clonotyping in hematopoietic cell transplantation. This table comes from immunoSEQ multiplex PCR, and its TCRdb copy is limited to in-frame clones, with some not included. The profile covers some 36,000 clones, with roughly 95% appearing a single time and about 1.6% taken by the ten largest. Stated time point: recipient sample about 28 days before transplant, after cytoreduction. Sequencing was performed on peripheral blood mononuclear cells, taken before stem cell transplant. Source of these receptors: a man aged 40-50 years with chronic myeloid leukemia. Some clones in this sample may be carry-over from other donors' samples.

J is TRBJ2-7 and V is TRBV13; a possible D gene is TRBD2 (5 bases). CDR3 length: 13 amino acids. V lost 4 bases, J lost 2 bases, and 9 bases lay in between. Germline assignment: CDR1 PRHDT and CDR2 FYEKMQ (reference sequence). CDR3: CASSSPGTYEQYF. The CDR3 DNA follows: TGTGCCAGCAGCTCGCCGGGGACCTACGAGCAGTACTTC.

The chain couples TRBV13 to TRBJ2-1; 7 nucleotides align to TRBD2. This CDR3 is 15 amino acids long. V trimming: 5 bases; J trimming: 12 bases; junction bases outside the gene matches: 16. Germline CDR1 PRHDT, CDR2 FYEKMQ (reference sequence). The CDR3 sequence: CASSDLADMLGRQFF. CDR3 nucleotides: TGTGCCAGCAGCGACCTAGCGGATATGCTCGGTCGGCAGTTCTTC.

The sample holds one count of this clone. The CDR3 nucleotides are TGTGCCAGCAGCCCGGCCCCCGGACAGATCGACTACGAGCAGTACTTC. Translated: CASSPAPGQIDYEQYF. The chain carries TRBV5-5 and TRBJ2-7; possibly TRBD1 for D (6 bases). Germline CDR1 is SGHKS and CDR2 is YYEKEE (reference sequence). V was clipped by 4 bases and J by 3 bases, with 20 bases between them. This CDR3 spans 16 amino acids.

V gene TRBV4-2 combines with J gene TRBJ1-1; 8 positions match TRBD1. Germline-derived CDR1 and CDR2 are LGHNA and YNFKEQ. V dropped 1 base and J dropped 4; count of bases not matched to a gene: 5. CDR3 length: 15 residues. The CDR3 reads CASSQVDRGGTEAFF. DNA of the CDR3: TGTGCCAGCAGCCAAGTAGACAGGGGCGGCACTGAAGCTTTCTTT.

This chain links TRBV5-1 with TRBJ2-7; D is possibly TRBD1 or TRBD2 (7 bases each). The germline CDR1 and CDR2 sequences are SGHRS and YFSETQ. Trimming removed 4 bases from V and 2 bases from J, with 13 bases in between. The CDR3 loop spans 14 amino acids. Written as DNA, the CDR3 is TGCGCCAGCAGCGCGGGGGACAGCACCTACGAGCAGTACTTC. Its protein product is CASSAGDSTYEQYF.

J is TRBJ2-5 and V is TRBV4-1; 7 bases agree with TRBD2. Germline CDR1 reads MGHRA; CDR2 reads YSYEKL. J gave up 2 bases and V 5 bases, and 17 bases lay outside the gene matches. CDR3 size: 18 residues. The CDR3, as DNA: TGCGCCAGCAGCGCCCGAAACGGGGGGTCACACATTCAAGAGACCCAGTACTTC. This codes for CASSARNGGSHIQETQYF.

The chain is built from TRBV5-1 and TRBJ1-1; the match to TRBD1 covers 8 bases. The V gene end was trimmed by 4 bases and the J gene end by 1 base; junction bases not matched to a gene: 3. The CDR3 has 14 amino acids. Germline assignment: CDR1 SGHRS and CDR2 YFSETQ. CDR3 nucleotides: TGCGCCAGCAGCACGGGGACAGGGAACACTGAAGCTTTCTTT. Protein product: CASSTGTGNTEAFF.

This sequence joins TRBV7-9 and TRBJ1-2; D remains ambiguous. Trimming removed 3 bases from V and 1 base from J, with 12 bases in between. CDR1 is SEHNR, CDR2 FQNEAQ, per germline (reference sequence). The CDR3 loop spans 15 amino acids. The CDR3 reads CASSLTNALNYGYTF. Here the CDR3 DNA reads TGTGCCAGCAGCTTGACCAACGCTCTTAACTATGGCTACACCTTC.

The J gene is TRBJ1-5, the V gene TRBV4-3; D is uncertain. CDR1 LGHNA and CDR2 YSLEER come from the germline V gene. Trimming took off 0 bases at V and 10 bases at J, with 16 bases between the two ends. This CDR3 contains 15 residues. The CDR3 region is CASSQDFTGENPQHF. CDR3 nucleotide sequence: TGCGCCAGCAGCCAAGATTTCACGGGCGAGAATCCCCAGCATTTT.

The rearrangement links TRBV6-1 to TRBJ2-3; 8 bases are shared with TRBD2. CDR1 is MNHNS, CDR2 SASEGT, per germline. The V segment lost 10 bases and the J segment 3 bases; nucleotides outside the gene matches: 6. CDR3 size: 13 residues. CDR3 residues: CATRGGLTDTQYF. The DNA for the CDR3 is TGTGCCACCCGGGGGGGCCTGACAGATACGCAGTATTTT.

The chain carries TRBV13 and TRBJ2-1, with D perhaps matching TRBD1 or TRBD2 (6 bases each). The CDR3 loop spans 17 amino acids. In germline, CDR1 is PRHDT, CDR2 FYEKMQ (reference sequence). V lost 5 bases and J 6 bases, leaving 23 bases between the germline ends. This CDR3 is CASSLALLAGAANEQFF. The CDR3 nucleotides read TGTGCCAGCAGCCTAGCGTTGTTGGCAGGGGCTGCCAATGAGCAGTTCTTC. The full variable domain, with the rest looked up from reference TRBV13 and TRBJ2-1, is AAGVIQSPRHLIKEKRETATLKCYPIPRHDTVYWYQQGPGQDPQFLISFYEKMQSDKGSIPDRFSAQQFSDYHSELNMSSLELGDSALYFCASSLALLAGAANEQFFGPGTRLTVL.

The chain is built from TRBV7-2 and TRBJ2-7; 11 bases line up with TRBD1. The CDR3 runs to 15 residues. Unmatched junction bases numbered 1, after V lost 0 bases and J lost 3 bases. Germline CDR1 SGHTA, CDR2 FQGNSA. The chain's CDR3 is CASSLAGTGGYEQYF. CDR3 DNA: TGTGCCAGCAGCTTAGCCGGGACAGGGGGCTACGAGCAGTACTTC.

The CDR3 region has the DNA TGTGCCAGCAGCCGACCCGGGACTAGCGGGGCCGAGCAGTACTTC. This codes for CASSRPGTSGAEQYF. The rearrangement uses TRBV5-4 and TRBJ2-7; 13 nucleotides agree with TRBD2. With V trimmed by 4 bases and J by 6 bases, 7 bases remained unmatched. The CDR3 has 15 amino acids. Germline V CDR1 and CDR2: SGHNT, YYREEE (reference sequence). Looking up the rest from reference TRBV5-4 and TRBJ2-7 gives the full variable domain: ETGVTQSPTHLIKTRGQQVTLRCSSQSGHNTVSWYQQALGQGPQFIFQYYREEENGRGNFPPRFSGLQFPNYSSELNVNALELDDSALYLCASSRPGTSGAEQYFGPGTRLTVT.

The CDR3 here is CASSTSPTGAGEKLFF. In DNA, the CDR3 is TGTGCCAGCAGCACCTCCCCGACAGGGGCGGGTGAAAAACTGTTTTTT. The chain joins TRBV9 to TRBJ1-4, with 8 bases aligning to TRBD1. There are 16 residues in the CDR3. The V segment lost 4 bases and the J segment 7 bases; nucleotides outside the gene matches: 12. Germline V gene lookup returns CDR1 SGDLS and CDR2 YYNGEE.

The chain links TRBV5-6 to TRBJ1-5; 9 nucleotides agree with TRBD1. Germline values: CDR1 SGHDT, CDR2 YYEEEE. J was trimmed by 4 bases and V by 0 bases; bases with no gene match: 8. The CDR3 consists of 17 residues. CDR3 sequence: CASSLAGTGTSNQPQHF. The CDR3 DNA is TGTGCCAGCAGCTTGGCCGGGACAGGGACATCAAATCAGCCCCAGCATTTT.

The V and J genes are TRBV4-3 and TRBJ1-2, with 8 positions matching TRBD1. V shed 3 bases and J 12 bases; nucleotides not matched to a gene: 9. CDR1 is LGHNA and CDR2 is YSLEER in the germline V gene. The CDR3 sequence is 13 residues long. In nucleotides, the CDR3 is TGCGCCAGCAGCCAGACAGGGGTTAATAGCCACACCTTC. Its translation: CASSQTGVNSHTF.

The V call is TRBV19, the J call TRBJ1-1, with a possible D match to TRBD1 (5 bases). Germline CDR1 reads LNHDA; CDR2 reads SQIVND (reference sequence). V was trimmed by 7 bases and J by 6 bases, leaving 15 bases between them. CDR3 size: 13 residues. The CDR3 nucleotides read TGTGCCAGTACGATAGAAATAGGGGCTGAAGCTTTCTTT. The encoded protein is CASTIEIGAEAFF. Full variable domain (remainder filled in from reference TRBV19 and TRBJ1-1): DGGITQSPKYLFRKEGQNVTLSCEQNLNHDAMYWYRQDPGQGLRLIYYSQIVNDFQKGDIAEGYSVSREKKESFPLTVTSAQKNPTAFYLCASTIEIGAEAFFGQGTRLTVV.

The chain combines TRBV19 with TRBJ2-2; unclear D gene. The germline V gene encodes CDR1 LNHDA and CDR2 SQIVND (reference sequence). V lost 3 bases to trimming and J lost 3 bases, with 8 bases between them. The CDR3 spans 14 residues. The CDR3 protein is CASSMQTDTGELFF. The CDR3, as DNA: TGTGCCAGTAGTATGCAAACGGACACCGGGGAGCTGTTTTTT.

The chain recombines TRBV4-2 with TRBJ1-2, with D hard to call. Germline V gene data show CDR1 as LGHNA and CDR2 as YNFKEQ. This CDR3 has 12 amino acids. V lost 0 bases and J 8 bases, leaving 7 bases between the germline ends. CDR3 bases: TGTGCCAGCAGCCAAGACCTAAACGGCTACACCTTC. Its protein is CASSQDLNGYTF.

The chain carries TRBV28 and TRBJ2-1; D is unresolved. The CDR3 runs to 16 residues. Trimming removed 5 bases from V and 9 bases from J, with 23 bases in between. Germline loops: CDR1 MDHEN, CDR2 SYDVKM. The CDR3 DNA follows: TGTGCCAGCAGTGCACCCGGGTTTAGTCGGGCCGGTGAGCAGTTCTTC. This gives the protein CASSAPGFSRAGEQFF.

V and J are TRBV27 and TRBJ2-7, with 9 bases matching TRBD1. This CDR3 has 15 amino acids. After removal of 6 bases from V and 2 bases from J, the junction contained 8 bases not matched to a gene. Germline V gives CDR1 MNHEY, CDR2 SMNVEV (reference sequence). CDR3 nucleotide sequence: TGTGCCAGCAGCGCCACAGGGGGCCGGACCTACGAGCAGTACTTC. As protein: CASSATGGRTYEQYF.

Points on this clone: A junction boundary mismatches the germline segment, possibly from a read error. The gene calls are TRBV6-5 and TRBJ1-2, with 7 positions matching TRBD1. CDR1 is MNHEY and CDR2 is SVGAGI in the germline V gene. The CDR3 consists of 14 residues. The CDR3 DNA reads TGTGTCAGCAGTAGGGACAGTTCTAACTATGGCTACACCTTC. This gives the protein CVSSRDSSNYGYTF.

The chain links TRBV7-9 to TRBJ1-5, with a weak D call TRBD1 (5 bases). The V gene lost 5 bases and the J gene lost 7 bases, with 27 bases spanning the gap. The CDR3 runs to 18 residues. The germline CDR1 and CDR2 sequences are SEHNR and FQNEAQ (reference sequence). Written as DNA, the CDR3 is TGTGCCAGCAGCCCCGTGTCCTACCCGGGACCCCCGCCGCAGCCCCAGCATTTT. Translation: CASSPVSYPGPPPQPQHF.

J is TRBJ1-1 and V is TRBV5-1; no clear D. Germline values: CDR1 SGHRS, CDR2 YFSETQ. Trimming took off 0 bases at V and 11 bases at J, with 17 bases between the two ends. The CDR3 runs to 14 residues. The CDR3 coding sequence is TGCGCCAGCAGCTTGGGACCCCTTGAGTCCAGTGCTTTCTTT. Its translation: CASSLGPLESSAFF. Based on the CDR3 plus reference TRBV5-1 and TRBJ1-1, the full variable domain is KAGVTQTPRYLIKTRGQQVTLSCSPISGHRSVSWYQQTPGQGLQFLFEYFSETQRNKGNFPGRFSGRQFSNSRSEMNVSTLELGDSALYLCASSLGPLESSAFFGQGTRLTVV.

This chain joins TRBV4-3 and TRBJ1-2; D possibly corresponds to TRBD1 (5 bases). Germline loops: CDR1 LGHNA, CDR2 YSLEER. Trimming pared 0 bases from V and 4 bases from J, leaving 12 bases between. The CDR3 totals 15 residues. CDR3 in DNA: TGCGCCAGCAGCCAAGACCCAGGGATAATCTATGGCTACACCTTC. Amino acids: CASSQDPGIIYGYTF.

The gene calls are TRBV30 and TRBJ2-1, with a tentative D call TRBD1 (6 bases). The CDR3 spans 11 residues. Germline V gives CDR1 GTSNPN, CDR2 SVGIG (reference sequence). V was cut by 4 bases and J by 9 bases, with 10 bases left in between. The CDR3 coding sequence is TGTGCCTGGAACATAGGGGGTGAGCAGTTCTTC. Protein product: CAWNIGGEQFF.